The 30 T cell receptor beta chains below were found in one sample sequenced in a study of T cell responses to AZD1222 COVID-19 vaccine. Measured with immunoSEQ multiplex PCR; TCRdb has only the in-frame clones, and not every one. The table includes some 150,000 clones, 90% detected once. This specimen consisted of peripheral blood, obtained on day 0 of AZD1222 vaccination. Receptors originate from an adult in good health.

The rearrangement uses TRBV13 and TRBJ2-3, with 10 bases identical to TRBD2. The ends lost 5 bases at V and 0 bases at J; junction bases unmatched: 2. The CDR3 totals 15 residues. Germline loops: CDR1 PRHDT, CDR2 FYEKMQ (reference sequence). The CDR3 here is CASSDSGRSTDTQYF. The CDR3 DNA reads as TGTGCCAGCAGCGATAGCGGGAGGAGCACAGATACGCAGTATTTT.

This chain connects TRBV27 to TRBJ2-3, with D possibly being TRBD1 or TRBD2 (5 bases each). The CDR3 consists of 15 residues. V was pared by 6 bases and J by 4 bases, with 17 bases between. Germline CDR1 and CDR2: MNHEY and SMNVEV (reference sequence). As DNA, the CDR3 is TGTGCCAGCAGGGGACCCGGCACGGTGGCAGATACGCAGTATTTT. It specifies CASRGPGTVADTQYF.

The genes are TRBV28 and TRBJ1-2, with 7 bases that match TRBD1. The CDR3 contains 13 residues. Per the germline V gene, CDR1 is MDHEN and CDR2 is SYDVKM. V gave up 3 bases and J gave up 8 bases; unmatched junction bases: 6. DNA for the CDR3: TGTGCCAGCAGTTTTAGTGACAGGGTGGGCTACACCTTC. Translating it yields CASSFSDRVGYTF.

This clone was seen only a few times. V gene TRBV3-1 (or the pseudogene TRBV3-2) combines with J gene TRBJ1-1; maybe TRBD1 (6 bases). There are 14 residues in the CDR3. Germline-derived CDR1 and CDR2 are LGHDT and YNNKEL (reference sequence). V was clipped by 3 bases and J by 5 bases, with 13 bases between them. The CDR3 is CASSHGQRLTEAFF. CDR3 bases: TGTGCCAGCAGCCACGGACAGCGTTTAACTGAAGCTTTCTTT.

CDR3 nucleotide sequence: TGTGCCACCAGCAGGAGGGGGCTAGCGGAAAGCTCCTACAATGAGCAGTTCTTC. This sequence encodes CATSRRGLAESSYNEQFF. V gene TRBV15 combines with J gene TRBJ2-1; D is perhaps TRBD1 or TRBD2 (7 bases each). Deletions cut 3 bases from V and 0 bases from J, with 18 bases between. CDR3 length: 18 amino acids. CDR1 is LNHNV and CDR2 is YYDKDF in the germline V gene (reference sequence).

The V call is TRBV27, the J call TRBJ2-3, with 10 bases matching TRBD1. The length of the CDR3 is 17 residues. Germline CDR1 is MNHEY and CDR2 is SMNVEV (reference sequence). The junction had 13 bases not matched to a gene; V was cut back by 1 base and J by 9 bases. This chain's CDR3 is CASSLYGSATGGATQYF. DNA of the CDR3: TGTGCCAGCAGTTTATATGGGTCGGCGACAGGGGGCGCCACGCAGTATTTT.

The J gene is TRBJ2-5, the V gene TRBV9; 13 bases line up with TRBD2. The CDR3 extends over 15 amino acids. Losses at the gene ends were 4 bases for V and 5 bases for J; bases not matched to a gene: 5. The V gene's germline CDR1 is SGDLS and CDR2 YYNGEE. This chain's CDR3 is CASSMTSGRHETQYF. DNA of the CDR3: TGTGCCAGCAGCATGACTAGCGGGAGGCATGAGACCCAGTACTTC.

This rearrangement joins TRBV27 to TRBJ2-7, with TRBD2 matching over 7 bases. The V segment lost 6 bases and the J segment 0 bases; nucleotides outside the gene matches: 8. Germline assignment: CDR1 MNHEY and CDR2 SMNVEV (reference sequence). The CDR3 is made up of 15 amino acids. Here the CDR3 DNA reads TGTGCCAGCAGCCCCCTACGGGAGGTCTCCTACGAGCAGTACTTC. Protein sequence: CASSPLREVSYEQYF.

This chain joins TRBV9 and TRBJ1-4, with TRBD1 identical over 8 bases. The CDR3 runs to 14 residues. Germline V gene data show CDR1 as SGDLS and CDR2 as YYNGEE. V gave up 4 bases and J gave up 7 bases; unmatched junction bases: 6. CDR3 DNA: TGTGCCAGCAGCCGGACAGGGAATTCTGAAAAACTGTTTTTT. Translated, it gives CASSRTGNSEKLFF.

J is TRBJ2-2 and V is TRBV30; the match to TRBD1 covers 9 bases. Looked up from germline, CDR1 is GTSNPN and CDR2 is SVGIG (reference sequence). This CDR3 comprises 17 residues. Losses at the gene ends were 3 bases for V and 4 bases for J; bases not matched to a gene: 12. The CDR3 DNA follows: TGTGCCTGGAGGGGAGCATGGACAGGGGCGGGCACCGGGGAGCTGTTTTTT. Amino acid sequence: CAWRGAWTGAGTGELFF.

The V call is TRBV7-3, the J call TRBJ2-1; 13 bases map to TRBD2. Germline V CDR1 and CDR2: SGHTA, FQGTGA. The CDR3 runs 14 residues. Germline trimming cut 6 bases from V and 7 bases from J; bases unmatched to any gene: 3. The CDR3 DNA sequence: TGTGCCAGCAGTCGGACTAGCGGGAGTAATGAGCAGTTCTTC. It specifies CASSRTSGSNEQFF.

The genes are TRBV28 and TRBJ2-1; TRBD2 matches 9 bases. Trimming cost V 2 bases and J 4 bases; bases outside gene matches: 3. The CDR3 runs 15 residues. The germline V gene has CDR1 MDHEN and CDR2 SYDVKM. CDR3 DNA sequence: TGTGCCAGCAGTTTAGGCGGGAGGGGTTACAATGAGCAGTTCTTC. Amino acid sequence: CASSLGGRGYNEQFF.

This chain's CDR3 is CASSGNRESGNYGYTF. CDR3 DNA sequence: TGTGCCAGCAGCGGCAACAGGGAGTCGGGGAACTATGGCTACACCTTC. The chain combines TRBV9 with TRBJ1-2, with a tentative D call TRBD1 (6 bases). Trimming cost V 3 bases and J 2 bases, with 17 bases left between them. The V gene's germline CDR1 is SGDLS and CDR2 YYNGEE. The CDR3 loop spans 16 amino acids. Together with reference TRBV9 and TRBJ1-2, the CDR3 gives the full variable domain: DSGVTQTPKHLITATGQRVTLRCSPRSGDLSVYWYQQSLDQGLQFLIQYYNGEERAKGNILERFSAQQFPDLHSELNLSSLELGDSALYFCASSGNRESGNYGYTFGSGTRLTVV.

CDR3 DNA sequence: TGTGCCAGCAGTCCTGACAGGGGGTTTACTGAAGCTTTCTTT. This translates into CASSPDRGFTEAFF. V usage is TRBV2 and J usage is TRBJ1-1; 9 nucleotides match TRBD1. This CDR3 has 14 amino acids. Germline assignment: CDR1 SNHLY and CDR2 FYNNEI. Trimming at V came to 5 bases and at J to 5 bases, leaving 6 bases not matched to a gene.

The J gene is TRBJ2-2, the V gene TRBV5-4; D ambiguous. The CDR3 length is 15 residues. Germline loops: CDR1 SGHNT, CDR2 YYREEE (reference sequence). Trimming stripped 5 bases from V and 0 bases from J, with 11 bases between. The CDR3 here is CASRLSLPNTGELFF. For the CDR3, the DNA is TGTGCCAGCAGATTGAGCCTCCCGAACACCGGGGAGCTGTTTTTT.

The chain uses TRBV28 and TRBJ1-1; D uncertain. CDR3 length: 16 amino acids. V shed 2 bases and J shed 4 bases, with 17 bases lying between them. Germline V gives CDR1 MDHEN, CDR2 SYDVKM. The CDR3 sequence is CASSLPGAPPRTEAFF. CDR3 coding DNA: TGTGCCAGCAGTTTACCGGGAGCACCACCGCGCACTGAAGCTTTCTTT.

This clone has just one count. The chain has TRBV9 and TRBJ2-1; tentatively, D is TRBD1 (6 bases). The germline gives CDR1 SGDLS, CDR2 YYNGEE. V shed 3 bases and J shed 4 bases, with 11 bases lying between them. The CDR3 sequence is 14 residues long. CDR3 sequence reads: CASSARQDYNEQFF. DNA for the CDR3: TGTGCCAGCAGCGCCCGACAGGATTACAATGAGCAGTTCTTC.

This chain links TRBV3-1 (or the pseudogene TRBV3-2) with TRBJ2-1; D may be TRBD2 (6 bases). The CDR3 extends over 16 amino acids. Per germline, CDR1 LGHDT and CDR2 YNNKEL (reference sequence). The ends were cut back, 0 bases at V and 0 bases at J, with 9 bases in the middle. The CDR3 loop is CASSQETGGSYNEQFF. The DNA of the CDR3 is TGTGCCAGCAGCCAAGAAACCGGGGGCTCCTACAATGAGCAGTTCTTC.

The V and J genes are TRBV3-1 (or the pseudogene TRBV3-2) and TRBJ1-2; 8 bases match TRBD1. Trimming cost V 0 bases and J 5 bases; bases outside gene matches: 8. The CDR3 contains 16 residues. CDR1 and CDR2 from the germline V gene are LGHDT and YNNKEL (reference sequence). In DNA form, the CDR3 reads TGTGCCAGCAGCCAAGAAGTCCGGACAGGGCATTATGGCTACACCTTC. This sequence encodes CASSQEVRTGHYGYTF.

The rearrangement links TRBV24-1 to TRBJ1-5; D may be TRBD1 (6 bases). Germline V lookup: CDR1 KGHDR, CDR2 SFDVKD. The CDR3 extends over 16 amino acids. The V and J ends lost 12 bases and 2 bases respectively, with 22 bases between them. CDR3 residues: CAVGTGRGSGNQPQHF. The CDR3 bases are TGTGCCGTCGGTACAGGGCGAGGGTCCGGCAATCAGCCCCAGCATTTT.

The chain uses TRBV5-4 and TRBJ2-7; D unclear. The CDR3 has 14 residues. Germline V gene data show CDR1 as SGHNT and CDR2 as YYREEE (reference sequence). Trimming took 0 bases from V and 2 from J, leaving 9 bases between them. This CDR3 is CASSLAGFTYEQYF. The CDR3 DNA sequence: TGTGCCAGCAGCTTGGCAGGTTTTACCTACGAGCAGTACTTC.

The rearrangement uses TRBV9 and TRBJ2-7; D is ambiguous. The length of the CDR3 is 12 residues. In germline, CDR1 is SGDLS, CDR2 YYNGEE. V was pared by 4 bases and J by 0 bases, with 5 bases between. The CDR3 loop is CASSSSSYEQYF. In nucleotides, the CDR3 is TGTGCCAGCAGCTCGAGCTCCTACGAGCAGTACTTC.

This chain uses TRBV7-3 with TRBJ2-1; D gene uncertain. CDR1 and CDR2 (germline): SGHTA, FQGTGA. This CDR3 region has 14 residues. The germline V and J ends were trimmed by 2 bases and 0 bases, with 5 bases remaining between them. The CDR3 loop is CASSLSSSYNEQFF. The DNA for the CDR3 is TGTGCCAGCAGCTTATCCAGCTCCTACAATGAGCAGTTCTTC.

The rearrangement links TRBV11-2 to TRBJ1-2; maybe TRBD1 (5 bases). The germline V gene encodes CDR1 SGHAT and CDR2 FQNNGV. The length of the CDR3 is 13 residues. V gave up 5 bases and J gave up 4 bases, with 11 bases separating them. CDR3 residues: CASSPGTVYGYTF. CDR3 nucleotides: TGTGCCAGCAGCCCAGGGACGGTCTATGGCTACACCTTC.

Turning to this clone: The junction differs from germline at one of its ends, possibly a read error. J is TRBJ1-1 and V is TRBV7-7; D ambiguous. The CDR3 covers 13 residues. Germline CDR1 SSHAT, CDR2 FNYEAQ (reference sequence). The CDR3 DNA sequence: TGTGCTAGCAGCTTAGAGGGAGGGACTGAAGCTTTCTTT. It codes for CASSLEGGTEAFF.

The chain links TRBV28 to TRBJ2-7; 7 nucleotides line up with TRBD2. This CDR3 contains 11 residues. The germline CDR1 and CDR2 sequences are MDHEN and SYDVKM. Trimming at V came to 11 bases and at J to 3 bases, leaving 4 bases not matched to a gene. The CDR3 protein is CAPGGIYEQYF. CDR3 bases: TGTGCCCCCGGGGGGATCTACGAGCAGTACTTC.

The chain recombines TRBV5-4 with TRBJ1-4, with D unclear. Trimming shortened V by 0 bases and J by 5 bases, and 5 bases separated the two germline ends. This CDR3 contains 13 residues. The germline V gene encodes CDR1 SGHNT and CDR2 YYREEE (reference sequence). CDR3 DNA sequence: TGTGCCAGCAGCTTGGGGGGAAATGAAAAACTGTTTTTT. This translates into CASSLGGNEKLFF.

The CDR3, as DNA: TGTGCCAGCAGTTTATACCGCGGGAGTGGGGATAATGAGCAGTTCTTC. Amino acid sequence: CASSLYRGSGDNEQFF. The chain combines TRBV28 with TRBJ2-1, with 7 bases fitting TRBD2. The ends lost 1 base at V and 7 bases at J; junction bases unmatched: 10. The CDR3 runs 16 residues. Per germline, CDR1 MDHEN and CDR2 SYDVKM.

In DNA form, the CDR3 reads TGTGCCAGCTCACCAGGGAGGGACTCAACCTACGAGCAGTACTTC. Translation gives CASSPGRDSTYEQYF. This chain links TRBV18 with TRBJ2-7; 7 nucleotides match TRBD2. This CDR3 has 15 residues. Germline CDR1 KGHSH, CDR2 LQKENI. With V trimmed by 2 bases and J by 2 bases, 6 bases remained unmatched.

Here the CDR3 reads CASSLGLAGSGYTF. The CDR3 coding sequence is TGTGCCAGCAGTTTAGGTTTGGCAGGTAGTGGCTACACCTTC. The V call is TRBV28, the J call TRBJ1-2; D unclear. Trimming pared 2 bases from V and 7 bases from J, leaving 14 bases between. Germline V lookup: CDR1 MDHEN, CDR2 SYDVKM. The CDR3 covers 14 residues.